This TCR beta chain emerged from a study of blood T cells in healthy people across ages (dated by TCRdb to between 2014 and 2017). About the investigation overall: In model experiments, template switching captured about one uniquely barcoded TCR beta cDNA molecule for every two T cells. Age-related changes in TCR beta repertoire diversity were measured in the study by deep sequencing normalized with unique cDNA molecular identifiers. Four age groups were formed from the donors: young (average roughly 15 years), middle-aged (around 37), aged (roughly 58) and long-lived (approximately 78). To avoid experimental bias, donors of different ages were randomly spread across the sequencing lanes. For two donors (one aged 18 to 30 and one aged 80 or older), the study analyzed two additional independent replicas of 1 million unique cDNA reads from the same blood draw.

Donors were 40 or so systemically healthy Caucasian individuals from Russia aged 6 to 90 years. About 9.6 milliliters of peripheral blood were collected from each donor into EDTA-treated Vacutainer tubes. Ficoll-Paque density-gradient centrifugation was used to isolate PBMCs, with at least 6.5 million per sample. Total RNA was extracted from PBMCs with Trizol reagent, with at least 6 micrograms obtained per sample. For every donor, flow cytometry on a PBMC aliquot measured the percentage of naive CD45RAhigh/CD27high T cells. The method was 5' RACE. The data were produced on an Illumina HiSeq 2500. A second PCR of 7 to 11 cycles was performed with a sample-barcoded 5' primer and a J-beta primer mix. A unique molecular identifier was introduced onto each TCR beta cDNA molecule by a template-switch 5' adaptor carrying 12 random nucleotides. At least 2.5 million CDR3-containing paired-end reads were obtained from each sample. All of the RNA was converted into first-strand cDNA using the Mint cDNA synthesis kit, with a TRBC-specific oligonucleotide serving as the primer. After uracil-DNA glycosylase treatment, a first 18-cycle PCR used universal primers M1SS and BC2_uni_R on all cDNA. Turning to the authors' computational methods: Each sample was normalized by randomly selecting 1 million high-quality reads, each carrying a distinct molecular identifier. Reads sharing molecular identifiers were discarded rather than binned into consensus sequences. MiTCR, run with a Q25 quality threshold and the strictest error-elimination algorithm, handled CDR3 identification, clonotype clustering and error correction. A nonparametric unseen species model using Euler transformation provided a lower-bound estimate of total TCR beta diversity. Using fastp trimming at Q25 and MiXCR clonotype assembly, TCRdb reanalyzed the public sequencing data and kept in-frame beta chains. For every CDR3 protein sequence, its rows merge into one entry that carries the most common genes and DNA. The V and J calls and clone size are TCRdb's, not the authors'. The sample table lists hundreds of thousands of distinct CDR3 sequences, 49% of them with a count of one. The ten top clones hold around a third of the sample.

Study-level results and caveats: Total diversity estimates from one million sequenced T cells were considered lower bounds and underestimates. Because profiling used bulk unsorted PBMCs, naive and antigen-experienced compartments could not be compared conclusively. As age increased, observed TCR beta diversity per million T cells dropped in a roughly linear way, and a significant reduction was already evident by age 40. The CMV infection status of donors was not known, potentially confounding age-related changes in expanded clonotypes. A strong correlation was found between observed TCR beta diversity and the percentage of naive T cells measured by flow cytometry. The long-lived group showed more naive CD4+ T cells, fewer expanded clones and increased TCR diversity than the aged group, suggesting age selection.

CDR1 SGHKS and CDR2 YYEKEE were looked up in the germline V gene (reference sequence). V loses 3 bases of germline sequence and J loses 2 bases, and the interval between the two ends is 11 bases. From its cysteine to its phenylalanine, the CDR3 spans 15 amino acids. Left in the record is the CDR3 DNA by itself, 45 bases read in frame from the first base. Notes on this clonotype: Its antigen has not been determined. Base qualities are missing; no much larger clone stands one base away.

The sequence joins TRBV5-5 to TRBJ2-2, with the D gene call left open. The sample comprised blood. The receptor was derived from a woman aged 60-70 years in good health. The nucleotides are TGTGCCAGCAGCTCCGGGCCCTCAAACACCGGGGAGCTGTTTTTT. Translated, it gives CASSSGPSNTGELFF.